Shown below are 11 T cell receptor beta chains from a single sample sequenced in a study of blood T cell repertoires in COVID-19. TCRdb's table, derived via immunoSEQ multiplex PCR, lists solely in-frame clones and lacks some. In the table there are 60,000 to 70,000 clones, 80% to 90% of which are singletons. Sequencing was carried out using peripheral blood. Receptor source: a woman aged 60 to 75 with acute or convalescent COVID-19.

The chain is built from TRBV21-1 and TRBJ2-5; the table assigns TRBD1, which was not confirmed against the DNA. TRBV21-1 is noted as a pseudogene. There are 16 residues in the CDR3. The CDR3: CASSKKWTGVQETQYF. CDR3 DNA: TGTGCCAGCAGCAAAAAGTGGACAGGGGTCCAAGAGACCCAGTACTTC.

J is TRBJ2-7 and V is TRBV7-2; TRBD2 agrees at 7 bases. Germline V gene sequence: CDR1 SGHTA, CDR2 FQGNSA. This CDR3 region has 13 residues. The J segment lost 3 bases and the V segment lost 6 bases, leaving 5 bases of the junction unmatched. Here the CDR3 reads CASSFTSDYEQYF. The CDR3 coding sequence is TGTGCCAGCAGTTTTACTAGCGACTACGAGCAGTACTTC. The full variable domain, its missing parts supplied by reference TRBV7-2 and TRBJ2-7, is GAGVSQSPSNKVTEKGKDVELRCDPISGHTALYWYRQSLGQGLEFLIYFQGNSAPDKSGLPSDRFSAERTGGSVSTLTIQRTQQEDSAVYLCASSFTSDYEQYFGPGTRLTVT.

This sequence joins TRBV4-1 and TRBJ2-1; D is perhaps TRBD2 (5 bases). V was trimmed by 0 bases and J by 4 bases, leaving 13 bases between them. This CDR3 contains 16 residues. Germline-derived CDR1 and CDR2 are MGHRA and YSYEKL. The CDR3 nucleotides are TGCGCCAGCAGCCAAGAAGTAGGCACGGGGTACAATGAGCAGTTCTTC. Amino acids: CASSQEVGTGYNEQFF.

The chain carries TRBV24-1 and TRBJ2-5, with a tentative D call TRBD1 (5 bases). Germline CDR1 and CDR2: KGHDR and SFDVKD. This CDR3 region has 17 residues. V lost 2 bases and J 3 bases, leaving 18 bases between the germline ends. CDR3 coding DNA: TGTGCCACCAGTGATTCCACCCCGACGAGACAGAAAGAGACCCAGTACTTC. Residues: CATSDSTPTRQKETQYF.

This sequence joins TRBV5-1 and TRBJ2-2; weak D call: TRBD1 (6 bases). The germline gives CDR1 SGHRS, CDR2 YFSETQ. This CDR3 is 16 amino acids long. V lost 1 base and J lost 0, with 10 bases in between. The DNA of the CDR3 is TGCGCCAGCAGCTTGTCCTGGACAGCGAACACCGGGGAGCTGTTTTTT. Protein sequence: CASSLSWTANTGELFF.

The chain couples TRBV5-5 to TRBJ1-2, with 7 bases matching TRBD1. Germline V gene sequence: CDR1 SGHKS, CDR2 YYEKEE (reference sequence). V lost 0 bases, J lost 6 bases, and 8 bases stayed unmatched. The CDR3 runs 15 residues. In DNA form, the CDR3 reads TGTGCCAGCAGCTTGGCCGGGGACAGAGGCCATGGCTACACCTTC. Its translation: CASSLAGDRGHGYTF.

This clone was counted once. The V gene is TRBV14, the J gene TRBJ1-2; TRBD1 matches at 8 bases. The CDR3 spans 14 residues. V shed 4 bases and J 7 bases; nucleotides not matched to a gene: 8. CDR1 is SGHDN, CDR2 FVKESK, per germline. The CDR3 sequence: CASSPTGGLAGYTF. In nucleotides, the CDR3 is TGTGCCAGCAGCCCCACAGGGGGTTTGGCTGGCTACACCTTC.

The genes are TRBV18 and TRBJ2-6; the match to TRBD2 covers 12 bases. V lost 0 bases and J lost 2; bases outside the gene matches: 5. The germline V gene has CDR1 KGHSH and CDR2 LQKENI. CDR3 size: 19 residues. As DNA, the CDR3 is TGTGCCAGCTCACCACCGACTAGCGGGAGTCTTACTGGGGCCAACGTCCTGACTTTC. Protein sequence: CASSPPTSGSLTGANVLTF.

The V gene is TRBV11-3, the J gene TRBJ2-7; a possible D gene is TRBD1 (6 bases). This CDR3 has 14 amino acids. The germline gives CDR1 SGHNT, CDR2 YENEEA. Trimming removed 4 bases from V and 5 bases from J, with 15 bases in between. The CDR3 here is CASSSQGIGDEQYF. The CDR3 nucleotides read TGTGCCAGCAGCTCACAGGGAATCGGAGACGAGCAGTACTTC. Combining the CDR3 with reference TRBV11-3 and TRBJ2-7 gives the whole variable domain EAGVVQSPRYKIIEKKQPVAFWCNPISGHNTLYWYLQNLGQGPELLIRYENEEAVDDSQLPKDRFSAERLKGVDSTLKIQPAELGDSAVYLCASSSQGIGDEQYFGPGTRLTVT.

This rearrangement joins TRBV6-4 to TRBJ1-1, with D possibly matching TRBD1 (6 bases). The CDR3 runs to 14 residues. The V gene's germline CDR1 is MRHNA and CDR2 SNTAGT. Trimming took 2 bases from V and 5 from J, leaving 12 bases between them. CDR3 residues: CASSDEGVDTEAFF. In DNA, the CDR3 is TGTGCCAGCAGTGACGAGGGGGTGGATACTGAAGCTTTCTTT.

The sample holds one count of this clone. The CDR3 region has the DNA TGTGCCAGCAGCACCACAGGGGGCACTGAAGCTTTCTTT. It codes for CASSTTGGTEAFF. The chain combines TRBV7-2 with TRBJ1-1; the match to TRBD1 covers 8 bases. This CDR3 contains 13 residues. V was clipped by 5 bases and J by 4 bases; unmatched bases: 3. Germline-derived CDR1 and CDR2 are SGHTA and FQGNSA.